Given below is one T cell receptor (beta chain) in context. Looked up from germline, CDR1 is MNHNS and CDR2 is SASEGT. V gave up 5 bases and J gave up 5 bases, with 13 bases separating them. The CDR3 has 14 amino acids. The data were obtained in a study of identical twins. TCRdb fed the 5' RACE reads into MiXCR, producing one record per CDR3 protein. The table shows hundreds of thousands of distinct CDR3 sequences, with 7.1% occurring only once. These same records also appear under a second study, on yellow fever vaccine responses in identical twins.

The sequencing sample was made of PBMCs. This sequence joins TRBV6-1 and TRBJ2-1; D unclear. This TCR came from a woman between 18 and 29 years old in good health. In nucleotides, the CDR3 is TGTGCCAGCAGTCTAAACCGTGGGGACAATGAGCAGTTCTTC. Translated, it gives CASSLNRGDNEQFF.